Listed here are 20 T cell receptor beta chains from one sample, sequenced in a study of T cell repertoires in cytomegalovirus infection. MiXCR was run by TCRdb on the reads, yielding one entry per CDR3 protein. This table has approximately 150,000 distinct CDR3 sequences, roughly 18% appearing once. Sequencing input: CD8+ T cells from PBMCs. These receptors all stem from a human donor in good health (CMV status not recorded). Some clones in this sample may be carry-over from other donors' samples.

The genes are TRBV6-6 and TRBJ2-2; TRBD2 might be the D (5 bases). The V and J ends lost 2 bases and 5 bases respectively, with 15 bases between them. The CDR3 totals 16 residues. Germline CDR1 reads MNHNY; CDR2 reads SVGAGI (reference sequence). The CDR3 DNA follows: TGTGCCAGCAGTTACGCCCCGGGATTGGAAACCGGGGAGCTGTTTTTT. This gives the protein CASSYAPGLETGELFF.

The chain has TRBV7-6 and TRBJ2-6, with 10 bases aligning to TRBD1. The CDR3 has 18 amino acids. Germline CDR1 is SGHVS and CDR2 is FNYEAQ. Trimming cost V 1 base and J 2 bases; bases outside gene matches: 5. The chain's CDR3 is CASSLGTGGTTGANVLTF. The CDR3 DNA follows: TGTGCCAGCAGCTTAGGGACAGGGGGAACGACTGGGGCCAACGTCCTGACTTTC.

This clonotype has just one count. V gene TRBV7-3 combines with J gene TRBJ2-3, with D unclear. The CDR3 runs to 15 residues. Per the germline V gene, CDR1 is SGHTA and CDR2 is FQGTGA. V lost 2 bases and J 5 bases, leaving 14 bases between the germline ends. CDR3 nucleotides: TGTGCCAGCAGCTTAGGTGACCGTGTGGGAGATACGCAGTATTTT. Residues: CASSLGDRVGDTQYF.

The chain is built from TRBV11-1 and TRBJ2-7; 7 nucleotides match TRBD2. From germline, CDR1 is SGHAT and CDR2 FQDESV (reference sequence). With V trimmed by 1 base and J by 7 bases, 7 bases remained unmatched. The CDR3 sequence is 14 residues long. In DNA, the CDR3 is TGTGCCAGCAGCTTAGTAGTCGCCGGGGGGGAGCAGTACTTC. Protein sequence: CASSLVVAGGEQYF. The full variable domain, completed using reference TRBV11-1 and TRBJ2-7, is EAEVAQSPRYKITEKSQAVAFWCDPISGHATLYWYRQILGQGPELLVQFQDESVVDDSQLPKDRFSAERLKGVDSTLKIQPAELGDSAMYLCASSLVVAGGEQYFGPGTRLTVT.

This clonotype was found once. CDR3 in amino acids: CASIPPGFKVGKTPGEQYF. DNA for the CDR3: TGTGCCAGCATCCCCCCAGGGTTCAAAGTAGGGAAAACCCCGGGTGAGCAGTACTTC. V and J are TRBV7-9 and TRBJ2-7; perhaps TRBD1 as D (5 bases). Germline V gene data show CDR1 as SEHNR and CDR2 as FQNEAQ (reference sequence). V gave up 7 bases and J gave up 7 bases, with 35 bases separating them. The CDR3 is 19 amino acids.

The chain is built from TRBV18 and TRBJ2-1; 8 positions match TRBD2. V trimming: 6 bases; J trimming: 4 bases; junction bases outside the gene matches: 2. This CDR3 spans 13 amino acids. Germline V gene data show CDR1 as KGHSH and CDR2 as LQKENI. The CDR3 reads CASSSGEYNEQFF. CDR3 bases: TGTGCCAGCTCTAGCGGGGAGTACAATGAGCAGTTCTTC.

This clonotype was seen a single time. CDR3 DNA sequence: TGTGCCAGCAGAACGGACGGGGTGGAAGGCCAGAGCCAGTACTTC. Translation gives CASRTDGVEGQSQYF. The rearrangement links TRBV28 to TRBJ2-5; D possibly corresponds to TRBD2 (5 bases). With 6 bases removed from V and 10 bases from J, the gap between germline ends came to 24 bases. The germline V gene encodes CDR1 MDHEN and CDR2 SYDVKM. The length of the CDR3 is 15 residues. The full variable domain, rest sourced from reference TRBV28 and TRBJ2-5, is DVKVTQSSRYLVKRTGEKVFLECVQDMDHENMFWYRQDPGLGLRLIYFSYDVKMKEKGDIPEGYSVSREKKERFSLILESASTNQTSMYLCASRTDGVEGQSQYFGPGTRLLVL.

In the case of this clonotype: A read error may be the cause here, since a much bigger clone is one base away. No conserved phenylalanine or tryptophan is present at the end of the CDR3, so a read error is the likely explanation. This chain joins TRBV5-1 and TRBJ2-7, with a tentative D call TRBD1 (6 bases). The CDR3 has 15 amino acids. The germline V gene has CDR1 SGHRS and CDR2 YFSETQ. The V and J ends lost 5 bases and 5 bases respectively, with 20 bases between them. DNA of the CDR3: TGCGCCAGCAGAAACTACATTGGGGGACACGACGAGCAGTACTAC. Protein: CASRNYIGGHDEQYY.

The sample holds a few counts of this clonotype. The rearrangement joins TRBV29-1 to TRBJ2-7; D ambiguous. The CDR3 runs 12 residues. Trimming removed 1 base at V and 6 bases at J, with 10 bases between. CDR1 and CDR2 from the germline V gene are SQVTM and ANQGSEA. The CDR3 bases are TGCAGCGTTGAAGTTAGAGACATCGAGCAGTACTTC. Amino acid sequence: CSVEVRDIEQYF.

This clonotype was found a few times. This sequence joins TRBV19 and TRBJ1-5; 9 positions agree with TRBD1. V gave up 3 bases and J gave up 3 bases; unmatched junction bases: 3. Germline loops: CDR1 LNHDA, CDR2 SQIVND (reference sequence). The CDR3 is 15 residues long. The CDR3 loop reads CASSMGDRDNQPQHF. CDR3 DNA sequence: TGTGCCAGTAGTATGGGGGACAGGGACAATCAGCCCCAGCATTTT.

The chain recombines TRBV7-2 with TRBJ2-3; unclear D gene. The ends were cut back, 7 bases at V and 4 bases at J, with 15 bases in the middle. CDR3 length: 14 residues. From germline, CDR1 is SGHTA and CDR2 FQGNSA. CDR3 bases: TGTGCCAGCACCCCACCGAGTATCGCAGATACGCAGTATTTT. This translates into CASTPPSIADTQYF.

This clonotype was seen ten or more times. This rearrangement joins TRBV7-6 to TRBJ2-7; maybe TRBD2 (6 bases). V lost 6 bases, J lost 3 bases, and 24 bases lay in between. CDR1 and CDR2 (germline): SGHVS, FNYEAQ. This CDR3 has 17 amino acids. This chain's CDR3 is CASSLEGVGTAFYEQYF. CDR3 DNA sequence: TGTGCCAGCAGTCTGGAAGGGGTAGGGACTGCCTTCTACGAGCAGTACTTC.

CDR3 sequence (DNA): TGTGCCAGCAGCGGACCCGCTAGCGGGGGTTACAATGAGCAGTTCTTC. Translating gives CASSGPASGGYNEQFF. The chain couples TRBV9 to TRBJ2-1; 10 bases match TRBD2. CDR1 SGDLS and CDR2 YYNGEE come from the germline V gene. This CDR3 comprises 16 residues. The ends lost 3 bases at V and 4 bases at J; junction bases unmatched: 7.

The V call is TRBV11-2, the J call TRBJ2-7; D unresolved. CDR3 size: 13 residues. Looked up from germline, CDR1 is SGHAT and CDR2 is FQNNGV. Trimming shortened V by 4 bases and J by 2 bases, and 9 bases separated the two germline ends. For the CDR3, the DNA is TGTGCCAGCAGCTCCATAAGCACCTACGAGCAGTACTTC. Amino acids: CASSSISTYEQYF.

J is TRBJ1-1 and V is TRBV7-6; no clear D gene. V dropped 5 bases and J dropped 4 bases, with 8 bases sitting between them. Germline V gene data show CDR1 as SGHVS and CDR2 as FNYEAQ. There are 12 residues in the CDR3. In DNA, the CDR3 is TGTGCCAGCAGCACCACTCTCACTGAAGCTTTCTTT. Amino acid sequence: CASSTTLTEAFF.

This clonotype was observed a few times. CDR3 region: CASGAPGGYNEQFF. As DNA, the CDR3 is TGTGCCTCGGGAGCCCCAGGTGGCTACAATGAGCAGTTCTTC. This chain uses TRBV28 with TRBJ2-1, with D possibly being TRBD2 (6 bases). Looked up from germline, CDR1 is MDHEN and CDR2 is SYDVKM. The ends were cut back, 11 bases at V and 3 bases at J, with 17 bases in the middle. This CDR3 is built from 14 residues.

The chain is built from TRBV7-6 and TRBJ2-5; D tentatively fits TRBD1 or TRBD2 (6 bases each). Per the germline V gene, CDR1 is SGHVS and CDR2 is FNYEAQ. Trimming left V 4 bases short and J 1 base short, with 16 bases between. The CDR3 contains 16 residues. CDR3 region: CASSSRGRLLQETQYF. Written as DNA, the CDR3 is TGTGCCAGCAGCTCCCGGGGGCGACTTCTCCAAGAGACCCAGTACTTC.

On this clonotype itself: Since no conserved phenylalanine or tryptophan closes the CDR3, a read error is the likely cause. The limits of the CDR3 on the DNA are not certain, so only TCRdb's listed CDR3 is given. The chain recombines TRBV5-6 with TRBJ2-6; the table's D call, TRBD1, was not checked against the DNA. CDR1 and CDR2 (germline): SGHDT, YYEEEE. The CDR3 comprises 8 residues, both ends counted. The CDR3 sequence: CASSSRGG.

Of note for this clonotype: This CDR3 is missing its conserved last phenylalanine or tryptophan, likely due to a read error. The CDR3 DNA reads TGTGCCTTCGCGGGGGGGCCAGCAGATACGCAGTATCTT. Its translation: CAFAGGPADTQYL. The rearrangement links TRBV7-8 to TRBJ2-3, with TRBD2 identical over 9 bases. J gave up 4 bases and V 11 bases, and 7 bases lay outside the gene matches. CDR3 length: 13 residues. Germline assignment: CDR1 SGHVS and CDR2 FQNEAQ.

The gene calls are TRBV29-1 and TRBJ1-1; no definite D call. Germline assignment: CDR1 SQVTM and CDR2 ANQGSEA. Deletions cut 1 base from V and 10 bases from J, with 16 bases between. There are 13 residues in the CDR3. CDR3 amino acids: CSVEGGEGSGAFF. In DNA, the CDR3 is TGCAGCGTTGAAGGGGGTGAGGGCTCGGGAGCTTTCTTT. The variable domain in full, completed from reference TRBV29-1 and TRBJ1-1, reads SAVISQKPSRDICQRGTSLTIQCQVDSQVTMMFWYRQQPGQSLTLIATANQGSEATYESGFVIDKFPISRPNLTFSTLTVSNMSPEDSSIYLCSVEGGEGSGAFFGQGTRLTVV.